This note documents a single T cell receptor (beta chain) sequence. Its antigen is unknown. Nothing much larger sits one base from this clone, and base qualities are not available. TCRbeta CDR3 regions were amplified from genomic DNA by means of the immunoSEQ Assay, a bias-controlled multiplex PCR. The source study handled its data this way. The number of nucleated cells in each sample was estimated from the amplification of reference gene primers within the assay. To quantify the absolute abundance of each unique TCRbeta CDR3 rearrangement, sequence reads were collapsed and filtered. For each sample, productive Simpson clonality was calculated as the square root of Simpson's diversity index across productive rearrangements. Not all clones reach the TCRdb copy of this immuneACCESS table, which keeps in-frame sequences only. Checked studies attribute under half of the gap to unresolved V genes and leave the rest unexplained. V and J calls and clone size are copied from that table; D and trimming were computed from the DNA. This sample has about 210,000 clones in its table, and around 82% of those were observed once. Together, the top ten hold 2.5% of the sample.

The data derive from a study of blood T cell repertoires in COVID-19 (dated by TCRdb to 2020 to 2021). With regard to the full study: Samples covering the acute and convalescent phases of COVID-19 were provided by collaborators in the United States, Italy and Spain. The material from the prospective study consisted of cDNA or gDNA derived from T cells, B-cell-depleted T cells, or PBMCs. Deeply sampled blood TCRbeta repertoires from subjects exposed to, actively infected with, or recovered from COVID-19 were included in the dataset. The repertoires were released in a freely available public database meant as a resource for research on the immune response to SARS-CoV-2. The samples were drawn from the first 160 participants of the ongoing ImmuneRACE study and from some 1,300 subjects provided by 6 global collaborators. A de-identified subject ID, COVID-19 status, age in years and sex were almost always included in the sample metadata. Where HLA class I and class II types were available, the types were taken from metadata supplied by the sample provider, not from assay-based typing. What the authors observed across the whole study: The quantity of clinical and demographic metadata differed by source and by participant and was supplied without curation.

The collaborating institutions used their own protocols to collect whole blood in K2EDTA tubes. For TCRbeta analysis, collaborators shipped samples as frozen whole blood, isolated PBMCs, or DNA extracted from either of those sample types. Trimming takes 4 bases off V and 3 bases off J; junction bases not matched to a gene: 7. The germline V gene specifies SGHRS as CDR1 and YFSETQ as CDR2. Spanning cysteine to phenylalanine, the CDR3 consists of 14 amino acids. Only the CDR3 part of the read is kept: 42 bases, read in frame from the first base. The receptor comes from a woman aged 40 to 55 with active or convalescent COVID-19. Here the chain combines TRBV5-1 and TRBJ2-7, with 7 junctional bases fitting TRBD2. Material: peripheral blood. CDR3 loop: CASSITSEVYEQYF. Here is the DNA: TGCGCCAGCAGCATAACTAGCGAGGTCTACGAGCAGTACTTC.